This TCR beta chain emerged from a study of cytomegalovirus exposure and HLA in healthy donors. The germline V gene encodes CDR1 SGHAT and CDR2 FQNNGV. V trimming: 5 bases; J trimming: 5 bases; junction bases outside the gene matches: 5. The CDR3 sequence is 13 residues long. Notes on this clone: No antigen is known for it.

TCRdb's table, derived via immunoSEQ multiplex PCR, lists solely in-frame clones and lacks some. This repertoire shows roughly 120,000 clones, about 90% found once; its top ten account for around 3.1%. Study observations and caveats: A subsequent analysis found that TCR clusters from the first cohort also tended to co-occur in the 130 or so validation repertoires, with approximately 94% of cluster scores above 0. For most TCR sequences rarity was the rule, although some public TCRs occurred in many donors. Overall, about 160 TCR beta chains were annotated as cytomegalovirus-associated.

V gene TRBV11-2 combines with J gene TRBJ2-5; the match to TRBD2 covers 7 bases. The sample comprised PBMCs. The clonotype was recovered from a man younger than 40 in good health and CMV-seronegative. In nucleotides, the CDR3 is TGTGCCAGCAGCGGGCGGGGGTTTGAGACCCAGTACTTC. Its protein product is CASSGRGFETQYF.